The 21 T cell receptor beta chains in this list originate from one sample, sequenced in a study of T cell responses to AZD1222 COVID-19 vaccine (dated by TCRdb to about 2021). The receptor library was made with the immunoSEQ multiplex PCR assay. TCRdb re-hosts the immuneACCESS table, in-frame sequences only. Its copies lack some clones; in the studies checked, an unresolved V gene accounts for under half of them, and the cause for the rest is not known. The sample includes under 150,000 clones, with approximately 87% observed a single time. Approximately 1.6% of the sample goes to the ten largest clones. Interpreted using the paper, the time point label stands for: about 28 days (+/-7) after the second vaccine dose. This specimen consisted of peripheral blood, obtained 28 days after the second AZD1222 dose. Receptors were obtained from an adult who received the AZD1222 COVID-19 vaccine.

This chain links TRBV6-4 with TRBJ2-3; 7 bases align to TRBD1. J was trimmed by 2 bases and V by 8 bases; bases with no gene match: 7. CDR1 is MRHNA and CDR2 is SNTAGT in the germline V gene. The CDR3 is made up of 14 amino acids. For the CDR3, the DNA is TGTGCCAGCTCCCAGACAGGGAACACAGATACGCAGTATTTT. Its protein is CASSQTGNTDTQYF.

This clone was seen just once. This chain joins TRBV5-4 and TRBJ1-2; 8 positions agree with TRBD1. CDR1 SGHNT and CDR2 YYREEE come from the germline V gene (reference sequence). The V and J ends lost 5 bases and 3 bases, in that order; junction bases with no gene match: 3. The CDR3 contains 13 residues. Here the CDR3 DNA reads TGTGCCAGCAGTTCGGACAGGGACTATGGCTACACCTTC. Residues: CASSSDRDYGYTF.

In its sample, this clone was seen once. V gene TRBV7-2 combines with J gene TRBJ1-2; the D is unclear. V was trimmed by 3 bases and J by 14 bases, leaving 16 bases between them. The CDR3 length is 12 residues. Germline CDR1 and CDR2: SGHTA and FQGNSA. The CDR3 is CASSFSDGVYTF. The CDR3 DNA reads as TGTGCCAGCAGCTTTTCAGACGGAGTATATACCTTC.

This clone was seen once. The chain couples TRBV6-5 to TRBJ2-7, with 7 bases that match TRBD1. CDR1 and CDR2 (germline): MNHEY, SVGAGI. J was trimmed by 6 bases and V by 0 bases; bases with no gene match: 8. CDR3 size: 15 residues. CDR3 bases: TGTGCCAGCAGTTACTCGAGACAGGGAAAGGGCGAGCAGTACTTC. Translating it yields CASSYSRQGKGEQYF.

The V call is TRBV2, the J call TRBJ2-2; D is uncertain. The CDR3 extends over 13 amino acids. CDR1 is SNHLY, CDR2 FYNNEI, per germline. V lost 2 bases, J lost 4 bases, and 5 bases lay in between. The CDR3 is CASSELGTGELFF. The CDR3 DNA reads as TGTGCCAGCAGTGAACTGGGCACCGGGGAGCTGTTTTTT.

This sequence joins TRBV20-1 and TRBJ1-3, with D possibly being TRBD1 (5 bases). Germline CDR1 DFQATT, CDR2 SNEGSKA (reference sequence). V was pared by 3 bases and J by 2 bases, with 11 bases between. This CDR3 contains 14 residues. This CDR3 reads CSASNRGTGNTIYF. The CDR3, as DNA: TGCAGTGCTAGTAATAGGGGAACTGGAAACACCATATATTTT.

V usage is TRBV7-2 and J usage is TRBJ1-1; D uncertain. The CDR3 is 13 amino acids. Trimming pared 0 bases from V and 5 bases from J, leaving 7 bases between. Per the germline V gene, CDR1 is SGHTA and CDR2 is FQGNSA. CDR3 DNA: TGTGCCAGCAGCTTAGCATCCTTGACTGAAGCTTTCTTT. This sequence encodes CASSLASLTEAFF. The full variable domain, completed using reference TRBV7-2 and TRBJ1-1, is GAGVSQSPSNKVTEKGKDVELRCDPISGHTALYWYRQSLGQGLEFLIYFQGNSAPDKSGLPSDRFSAERTGGSVSTLTIQRTQQEDSAVYLCASSLASLTEAFFGQGTRLTVV.

This chain uses TRBV5-1 with TRBJ2-1; D unclear. There are 15 residues in the CDR3. V dropped 3 bases and J dropped 0 bases, with 10 bases sitting between them. The germline CDR1 and CDR2 sequences are SGHRS and YFSETQ. DNA of the CDR3: TGCGCCAGCAGCTCAACAGTAGTCTCCTACAATGAGCAGTTCTTC. This translates into CASSSTVVSYNEQFF.

This sequence joins TRBV6-5 and TRBJ1-1, with 9 positions matching TRBD1. CDR1 is MNHEY, CDR2 SVGAGI, per germline. The CDR3 consists of 15 residues. With V trimmed by 6 bases and J by 4 bases, 9 bases remained unmatched. The CDR3 DNA reads as TGTGCCAGCAGGGACAGGGGATCCCGGGGCACTGAAGCTTTCTTT. Amino acids: CASRDRGSRGTEAFF.

This chain uses TRBV21-1 with TRBJ2-7; the table names TRBD2, a call not compared with the DNA. TRBV21-1 is a pseudogene locus. This CDR3 spans 14 amino acids. CDR3 sequence: CAYASSGENYEQYV. The CDR3 DNA reads TGTGCCTATGCTTCTTCGGGGGAGAACTACGAGCAGTACGTC.

The chain combines TRBV10-2 with TRBJ2-5, with D tentatively TRBD2 (7 bases). CDR3 length equals 16 residues. The germline V gene encodes CDR1 WSHSY and CDR2 SAAADI. Trimming took 3 bases from V and 3 from J, leaving 17 bases between them. The CDR3 reads CASSDGGGGDEETQYF. The CDR3 DNA reads as TGCGCCAGCAGTGATGGGGGGGGCGGGGATGAAGAGACCCAGTACTTC.

This chain connects TRBV30 to TRBJ1-2; D remains ambiguous. Germline CDR1 reads GTSNPN; CDR2 reads SVGIG (reference sequence). There are 14 residues in the CDR3. The germline V and J ends were trimmed by 2 bases and 3 bases, with 13 bases remaining between them. The CDR3: CAWSRSGPHYGYTF. As DNA, the CDR3 is TGTGCCTGGAGTCGGTCAGGTCCCCACTATGGCTACACCTTC.

The table lists this clone with a count of one. J is TRBJ1-1 and V is TRBV11-2; 9 bases are shared with TRBD1. This CDR3 is built from 15 residues. After removal of 5 bases from V and 6 bases from J, the junction contained 10 bases not matched to a gene. CDR1 is SGHAT and CDR2 is FQNNGV in the germline V gene. CDR3 sequence (DNA): TGTGCCAGCAGCCCAAGACAGGGGGTGCTCGCTGAAGCTTTCTTT. This encodes CASSPRQGVLAEAFF.

V and J are TRBV10-3 and TRBJ1-4; 7 positions agree with TRBD1. Looked up from germline, CDR1 is ENHRY and CDR2 is SYGVKD. This CDR3 has 14 residues. Germline trimming cut 2 bases from V and 7 bases from J; bases unmatched to any gene: 4. In DNA, the CDR3 is TGTGCCATCAGTGAGAAGGACAGGCGTGAAAAACTGTTTTTT. Its translation is CAISEKDRREKLFF.

The chain has TRBV29-1 and TRBJ2-5; 8 positions agree with TRBD1. J was trimmed by 4 bases and V by 7 bases; bases with no gene match: 5. The CDR3 is 12 amino acids. Per the germline V gene, CDR1 is SQVTM and CDR2 is ANQGSEA. The CDR3 loop reads CSAETGVETQYF. The CDR3 coding sequence is TGCAGCGCTGAGACAGGGGTAGAGACCCAGTACTTC. Full variable domain (rest looked up from reference TRBV29-1 and TRBJ2-5): SAVISQKPSRDICQRGTSLTIQCQVDSQVTMMFWYRQQPGQSLTLIATANQGSEATYESGFVIDKFPISRPNLTFSTLTVSNMSPEDSSIYLCSAETGVETQYFGPGTRLLVL.

The chain has TRBV6-2 or TRBV6-3 and TRBJ1-1, with D hard to call. Germline CDR1 and CDR2: MNHEY and SVGEGT. Trimming took off 6 bases at V and 0 bases at J, with 14 bases between the two ends. This CDR3 contains 15 residues. In DNA form, the CDR3 reads TGTGCCAGCAGCCGCCCAATTGGGATGAACACTGAAGCTTTCTTT. It codes for CASSRPIGMNTEAFF.

V usage is TRBV5-1 and J usage is TRBJ1-2; 7 nucleotides align to TRBD1. V lost 0 bases to trimming and J lost 8 bases; unmatched junction nucleotides: 13. The CDR3 length is 16 residues. The germline CDR1 and CDR2 sequences are SGHRS and YFSETQ. The CDR3 loop reads CASSLGTGLGVGGYTF. In nucleotides, the CDR3 is TGCGCCAGCAGCTTGGGGACAGGTTTGGGGGTAGGAGGCTACACCTTC.

The V call is TRBV11-2, the J call TRBJ2-5; TRBD2 might be the D (6 bases). V was clipped by 5 bases and J by 5 bases, with 12 bases between them. The CDR3 is 13 residues long. Germline CDR1 SGHAT, CDR2 FQNNGV. The CDR3: CASSRGAGETQYF. CDR3 in DNA: TGTGCCAGCAGCCGCGGGGCAGGGGAGACCCAGTACTTC.

The gene calls are TRBV7-3 and TRBJ1-6, with 8 positions matching TRBD1. J lost 10 bases, V lost 5 bases, and 22 bases had no gene match. Germline V gene lookup returns CDR1 SGHTA and CDR2 FQGTGA. The CDR3 runs 19 residues. Written as DNA, the CDR3 is TGTGCCAGCAGCGACATTATCGAGACAGGGGCCGGTAGGTGGTCACCCCTCCACTTT. Amino acid sequence: CASSDIIETGAGRWSPLHF.

The rearrangement joins TRBV29-1 to TRBJ1-1; 9 nucleotides line up with TRBD1. Trimming at V came to 6 bases and at J to 12 bases, leaving 8 bases not matched to a gene. The CDR3 loop spans 11 amino acids. Germline V gene data show CDR1 as SQVTM and CDR2 as ANQGSEA. The CDR3 nucleotides are TGCAGCGTCCTGGGACAGGGTAGGCCTTTCTTT. Protein product: CSVLGQGRPFF.

The genes are TRBV6-5 and TRBJ2-1, with D hard to call. Germline values: CDR1 MNHEY, CDR2 SVGAGI. CDR3 length: 12 residues. Deletions cut 4 bases from V and 8 bases from J, with 9 bases between. The CDR3 loop reads CASSSPTDEQFF. The CDR3 DNA follows: TGTGCCAGCAGTTCTCCAACCGATGAGCAGTTCTTC.